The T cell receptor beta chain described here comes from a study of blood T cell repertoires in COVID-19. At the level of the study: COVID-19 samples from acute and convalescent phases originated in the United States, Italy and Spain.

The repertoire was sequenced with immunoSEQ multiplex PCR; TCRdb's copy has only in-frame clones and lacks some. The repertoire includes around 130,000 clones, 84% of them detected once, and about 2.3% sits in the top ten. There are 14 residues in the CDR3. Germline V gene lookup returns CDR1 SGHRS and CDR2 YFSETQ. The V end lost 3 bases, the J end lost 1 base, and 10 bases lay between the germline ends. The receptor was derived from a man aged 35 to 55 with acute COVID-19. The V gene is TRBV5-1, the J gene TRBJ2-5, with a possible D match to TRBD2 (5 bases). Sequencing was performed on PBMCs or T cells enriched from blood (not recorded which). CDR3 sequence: CASSYGRGQETQYF. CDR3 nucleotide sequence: TGCGCCAGCAGCTACGGACGGGGCCAAGAGACCCAGTACTTC. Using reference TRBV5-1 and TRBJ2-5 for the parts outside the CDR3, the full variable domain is KAGVTQTPRYLIKTRGQQVTLSCSPISGHRSVSWYQQTPGQGLQFLFEYFSETQRNKGNFPGRFSGRQFSNSRSEMNVSTLELGDSALYLCASSYGRGQETQYFGPGTRLLVL.